One T cell receptor beta chain is described in this entry. This entry is derived from a study of shared T cell receptors in the human thymus. Some clones are missing from TCRdb's copy, which holds only in-frame ones; the method was immunoSEQ multiplex PCR. The data show 540,000 or so clones, 70% to 80% seen once. The same data also went into a second study, on human thymus T cells. Per that paper: The thymus tissue came from resections taken during corrective heart surgery. V and J genes seemed to be used with bias in thymic and blood repertoires. Highly overlapping thymic repertoires among unrelated individuals were reported in related research.

This clonotype originated in a boy under two years old with a congenital heart defect. Sequenced input: thymocytes.

The CDR3, as DNA: TGCAGTGTATCCGGGACTGAAGCTTTCTTT. Protein sequence: CSVSGTEAFF. The chain joins TRBV20-1 to TRBJ1-1, with D unclear. V was shortened by 7 bases and J by 5 bases, with 8 bases between the two germline ends. In germline, CDR1 is DFQATT, CDR2 SNEGSKA (reference sequence). CDR3 size: 10 residues.